Below, one T cell receptor beta chain is given with its context. Its target is not known. The sample originates from a study of shared clonotypes between healthy human individuals. Study outcomes and limitations: Deeper or shallower sequencing was expected to change how clonotypes are shared among donors.

Generated by immunoSEQ multiplex PCR, the TCRdb table keeps only in-frame clones and is missing some. The repertoire holds nearly 1,000,000 clones, with over 75% as singletons. J lost 5 bases, V lost 4 bases, and 4 bases had no gene match. The CDR3 has 13 residues. The germline gives CDR1 SGHRS, CDR2 YFSETQ. This TCR was recovered from a man in his late teens or twenties in good health. The specimen was memory CD4+ T cells sorted from blood. Stated subset: CD45RA-negative fraction. The V call is TRBV5-1, the J call TRBJ2-5, with TRBD2 matching over 8 bases. DNA of the CDR3: TGCGCCAGCAGCGAGAGCGGGGGTGAGACCCAGTACTTC. As protein: CASSESGGETQYF.